The clone carrying this T cell receptor beta chain was seen only a few times. Antigen unknown. This entry comes from a study of identical twins. Overall study results and limits: Within cord blood, abundant beta clonotypes carried fewer insertions, but memory repertoires showed no such trend. Because invariant MAIT and iNKT cells could be present, zero-insertion analyses could be partly confounded.

From the 5' RACE reads, TCRdb called clonotypes with MiXCR, one entry per CDR3 protein. The repertoire holds 700,000 or so distinct CDR3 sequences, with approximately 21% as singletons. The germline V gene encodes CDR1 DFQATT and CDR2 SNEGSKA (reference sequence). The CDR3 has 16 residues. V dropped 2 bases and J dropped 3 bases, with 16 bases sitting between them. Everyone who gave samples was a healthy Caucasian. The same sample was also studied in work on T cells expressing NK-cell markers.

The chain employs TRBV20-1 and TRBJ1-4; D might be TRBD1 (6 bases). The sample comprised PBMCs. This clonotype was sampled from a woman aged 18-30 years in good health. CDR3 coding DNA: TGCAGTGCTAGAATACAGGGTAGTAGACCTAATGAAAAACTGTTTTTT. Residues: CSARIQGSRPNEKLFF.